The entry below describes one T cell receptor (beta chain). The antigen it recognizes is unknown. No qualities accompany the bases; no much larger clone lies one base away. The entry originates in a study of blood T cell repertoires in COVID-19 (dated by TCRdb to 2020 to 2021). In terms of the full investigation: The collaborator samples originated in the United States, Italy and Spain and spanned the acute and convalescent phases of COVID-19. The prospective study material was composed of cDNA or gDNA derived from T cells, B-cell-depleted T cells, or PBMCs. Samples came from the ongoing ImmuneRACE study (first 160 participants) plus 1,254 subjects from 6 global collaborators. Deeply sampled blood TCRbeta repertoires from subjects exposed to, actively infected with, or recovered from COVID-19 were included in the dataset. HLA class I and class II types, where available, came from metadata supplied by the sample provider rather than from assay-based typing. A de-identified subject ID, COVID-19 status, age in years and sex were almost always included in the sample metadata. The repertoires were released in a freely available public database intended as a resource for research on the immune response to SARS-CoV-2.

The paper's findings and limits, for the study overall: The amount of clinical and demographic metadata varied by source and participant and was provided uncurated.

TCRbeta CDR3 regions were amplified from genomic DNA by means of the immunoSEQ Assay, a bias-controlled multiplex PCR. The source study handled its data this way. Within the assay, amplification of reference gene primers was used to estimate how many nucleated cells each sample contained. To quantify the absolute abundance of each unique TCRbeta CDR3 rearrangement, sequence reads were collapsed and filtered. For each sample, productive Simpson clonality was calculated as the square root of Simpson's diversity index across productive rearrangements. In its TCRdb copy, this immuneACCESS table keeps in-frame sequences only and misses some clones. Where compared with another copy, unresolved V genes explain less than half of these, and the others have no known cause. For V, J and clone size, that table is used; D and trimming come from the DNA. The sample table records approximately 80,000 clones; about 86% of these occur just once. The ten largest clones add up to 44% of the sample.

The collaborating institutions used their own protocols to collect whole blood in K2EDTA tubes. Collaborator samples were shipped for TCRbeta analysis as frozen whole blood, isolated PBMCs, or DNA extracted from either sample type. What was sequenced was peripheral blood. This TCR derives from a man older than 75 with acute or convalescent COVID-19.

The nucleotide sequence reads as follows: TGCGCCAGCAGCTTGGCGGCCCAGGGGGCAGCAGATACGCAGTATTTT. This is translated as CASSLAAQGAADTQYF. The chain is assembled from TRBV5-1 and TRBJ2-3; the central 8 bases match TRBD1. At the junction V is shortened by 0 bases and J by 4 bases; bases outside the gene matches: 7. Including cysteine and phenylalanine, the CDR3 has 16 amino acids. Here the CDR3 DNA is all that survives: 48 bases in frame from base 1. CDR1 and CDR2 are drawn from the germline V gene: SGHRS, YFSETQ.